The T cell receptor (beta chain) under discussion was sequenced for a study of cytomegalovirus exposure and HLA in healthy donors. As for the study in general: Of the donors genotyped, 300 to 500 in all, 81% fell in the Caucasian-associated ancestry cluster.

The CDR3 runs to 15 residues. With 6 bases removed from V and 3 bases from J, the gap between germline ends came to 16 bases. In germline, CDR1 is MNHEY, CDR2 SVGAGI. General observations from the study: A list of around 150 TCR beta chains associated with cytomegalovirus was given.

The primer mix had 60 Vbeta and 13 Jbeta primers. Clones were read by immunoSEQ multiplex PCR, and TCRdb kept only the in-frame ones, dropping some. The sample lists more than 150,000 clones, more than 65% occurring once. With regard to this clone: Its target is not known.

The sample comprised PBMCs. V and J are TRBV6-5 and TRBJ2-3; a weak D match, TRBD1 (5 bases). The clonotype comes from a girl aged 2 to 10 in good health and CMV-seropositive. The CDR3 loop is CASSPDPGLTDTQYF. As DNA, the CDR3 is TGTGCCAGCAGCCCGGACCCAGGGCTTACAGATACGCAGTATTTT.